The rows below give T cell receptor beta chains drawn from one sample of a study of blood T cell repertoires in COVID-19. TCRdb keeps only in-frame clones here, not all; method: immunoSEQ multiplex PCR. Of around 57,000 clones listed, approximately 90% are singletons. Sequencing was done on a sample of peripheral blood. These receptors came from a woman aged 80 or over with COVID-19, enrolled during active disease. CDR3s include the opening cysteine and the closing phenylalanine or tryptophan. The D gene is left open where the match is weak. The size of a clone is reported for some rows only, either as once, few or many, or as a class for expanded clones.

v_gene	j_gene	abundance	d_gene	CDR3aa	CDR3nt
TRBV7-8	TRBJ1-6	-	TRBD1	CASSRTGEGNSPLHF	TGTGCCAGCAGCCGGACAGGGGAGGGTAATTCACCCCTCCACTTT
TRBV19	TRBJ2-7	-	-	CASSTSGTSSYEQYF	TGTGCCAGTAGTACCTCCGGGACATCGTCCTACGAGCAGTACTTC
TRBV6-1	TRBJ1-1	-	-	CASSERPAGTEAFF	TGTGCCAGCAGTGAGCGACCGGCGGGCACTGAAGCTTTCTTT
TRBV14	TRBJ2-7	-	TRBD2	CASSQGGSGGEQYF	TGTGCCAGCAGCCAAGGTGGTAGCGGGGGCGAGCAGTACTTC
TRBV9	TRBJ1-2	few	TRBD1	CASSVAVRGQGGYTF	TGTGCCAGCAGCGTAGCGGTCAGGGGGCAGGGGGGCTACACCTTC
TRBV5-1	TRBJ2-3	-	TRBD1	CASSLGGAGTDTQYF	TGCGCCAGCAGCTTAGGGGGCGCGGGCACAGATACGCAGTATTTT
TRBV5-1	TRBJ1-5	few	-	CASSLGTNSNQPQHF	TGCGCCAGCAGCTTGGGGACAAATAGCAATCAGCCCCAGCATTTT
TRBV9	TRBJ1-2	-	-	CASSLGLSGYGYTF	TGTGCCAGCAGCTTGGGGCTAAGTGGCTATGGCTACACCTTC
TRBV3-1/TRBV3-2	TRBJ1-1	-	-	CASSRTDLNTEAFF	TGTGCCAGCAGTAGGACAGACCTGAACACTGAAGCTTTCTTT
TRBV2	TRBJ2-7	once	-	CASSDYYEQYF	TGTGCCAGCAGTGATTACTACGAGCAGTACTTC
TRBV27	TRBJ2-2	-	-	CASRSRNTGELFF	TGTGCCAGCAGGAGCCGGAACACCGGGGAGCTGTTTTTT
TRBV9	TRBJ2-1	-	TRBD1	CASSVGGQGINEQFF	TGTGCCAGCAGCGTCGGGGGACAGGGCATAAATGAGCAGTTCTTC
TRBV5-1	TRBJ1-1	-	-	CASSLSENTEAFF	TGCGCCAGCAGCTTGTCAGAGAACACTGAAGCTTTCTTT
TRBV7-9	TRBJ1-2	-	-	CASIGAGNGYTF	TGTGCCAGCATCGGGGCGGGGAATGGCTACACCTTC
TRBV19	TRBJ1-2	-	-	CASSSPGVNQETYGYTF	TGTGCCAGTAGCTCGCCGGGGGTAAACCAGGAAACATATGGCTACACCTTC
TRBV10-3	TRBJ2-3	-	-	CAIGGSGSRTDTQYF	TGTGCCATCGGGGGGAGCGGGTCCCGCACAGATACGCAGTATTTT
TRBV6-5	TRBJ1-2	-	TRBD1	CASRATGGGYGYTF	TGTGCCAGCAGAGCGACAGGGGGTGGCTATGGCTACACCTTC
TRBV21-1	TRBJ1-2	-	-	CASSKACCGDYGYTF	TGTGCCAGCAGCAAAGCTTGCTGCGGAGACTATGGCTACACCTTC
TRBV6-5	TRBJ1-1	-	-	CASSYSQRNTEAFF	TGTGCCAGCAGTTACTCGCAGCGGAACACTGAAGCTTTCTTT
TRBV30	TRBJ1-2	once	-	CAWSVGVGQAYGYTF	TGTGCCTGGAGTGTAGGGGTGGGGCAGGCCTATGGCTACACCTTC
TRBV7-9	TRBJ2-7	-	-	CASSLDRDMDEQYF	TGTGCCAGCAGCTTAGACAGGGATATGGACGAGCAGTACTTC
TRBV7-2	TRBJ1-6	-	-	CASRWRGSPLHF	TGTGCCAGCAGGTGGAGGGGTTCACCCCTCCACTTT
TRBV3-1/TRBV3-2	TRBJ2-2	-	-	CASSLLGAGTGELFF	TGTGCCAGCAGCCTCCTGGGGGCGGGCACCGGGGAGCTGTTTTTT
TRBV5-1	TRBJ2-2	once	TRBD2	CASSLKRGASSGELFF	TGCGCCAGCAGCTTGAAGCGGGGGGCCTCATCCGGGGAGCTGTTTTTT
TRBV30	TRBJ1-2	-	-	CACRQNLNYGYTF	TGTGCCTGTCGACAGAATTTAAACTATGGCTACACCTTC
TRBV10-2	TRBJ1-1	-	-	CASSETGRDTEAFF	TGCGCCAGCAGTGAAACAGGGCGGGACACTGAAGCTTTCTTT
TRBV5-1	TRBJ1-1	once	TRBD1	CASSLVGQGVDEAFF	TGCGCCAGCAGCTTGGTTGGACAGGGGGTAGATGAAGCTTTCTTT
TRBV27	TRBJ2-7	-	TRBD1	CASSLSGAGGYEQYF	TGTGCCAGCAGTTTATCTGGGGCAGGGGGCTACGAGCAGTACTTC
TRBV6-5	TRBJ1-4	-	-	CASTPRGGGKLFF	TGTGCCAGCACCCCCCGCGGGGGCGGAAAACTGTTTTTT
TRBV7-9	TRBJ1-2	-	-	CASSFGADYTF	TGTGCCAGCAGCTTTGGGGCCGACTACACCTTC
TRBV5-1	TRBJ2-3	-	TRBD2	CASSRGTSGGFFTDTQYF	TGCGCCAGCAGCAGAGGGACTAGCGGGGGGTTTTTCACAGATACGCAGTATTTT
TRBV5-1	TRBJ1-1	-	TRBD1	CASSLEGQGDEAFF	TGCGCCAGCAGCTTGGAGGGACAGGGAGATGAAGCTTTCTTT
TRBV2	TRBJ1-6	-	-	CASSEQGLGPPLHF	TGTGCCAGCAGTGAACAGGGACTAGGGCCACCCCTCCACTTT
TRBV5-5	TRBJ2-1	-	TRBD2	CASSGRLAGGRDEQFF	TGTGCCAGCAGCGGAAGACTAGCGGGGGGGCGTGATGAGCAGTTCTTC
TRBV27	TRBJ1-5	-	-	CASSFSRASNQPQHF	TGTGCCAGCAGTTTCTCCAGGGCGAGCAATCAGCCCCAGCATTTT
TRBV7-6	TRBJ2-2	-	-	CASSSSSGGPGELFF	TGTGCCAGCAGCTCCAGTTCGGGGGGCCCCGGGGAGCTGTTTTTT
TRBV19	TRBJ2-1	-	TRBD1	CASSPGQLLYNEQFF	TGTGCCAGTAGTCCGGGACAGTTACTTTACAATGAGCAGTTCTTC
TRBV11-2	TRBJ2-7	once	TRBD1	CASSLGQGELRSYEQYF	TGTGCCAGCAGCTTGGGGCAGGGGGAACTCCGCTCCTACGAGCAGTACTTC
TRBV2	TRBJ2-6	-	-	CASSVADSTHSGANVLTF	TGTGCCAGCAGTGTAGCCGACAGCACACACTCTGGGGCCAACGTCCTGACTTTC
TRBV5-4	TRBJ2-1	-	-	CASSFMGPGHEQFF	TGTGCCAGCAGCTTTATGGGGCCTGGCCATGAGCAGTTCTTC
TRBV2	TRBJ2-3	-	TRBD2	CASRRLAGANPTDTQYF	TGTGCCAGCCGCAGACTAGCGGGGGCCAATCCCACAGATACGCAGTATTTT
TRBV6-5	TRBJ2-1	-	TRBD1	CASTPQDRVYNEQFF	TGTGCCAGCACCCCTCAGGACAGGGTTTACAATGAGCAGTTCTTC
TRBV9	TRBJ2-7	-	-	CASSSAGGKEEQYF	TGTGCCAGCAGCTCCGCCGGGGGTAAGGAGGAGCAGTACTTC
TRBV6-1	TRBJ2-7	-	TRBD2	CASSGLAGASYEQYF	TGTGCCAGCAGCGGACTAGCGGGGGCTTCCTACGAGCAGTACTTC
TRBV5-1	TRBJ2-6	-	TRBD1	CASSLMNRGLSAGANVLTF	TGCGCCAGCAGCTTGATGAACAGGGGGCTTAGTGCTGGGGCCAACGTCCTGACTTTC
TRBV10-1	TRBJ2-7	-	-	CASSETASYEQYF	TGCGCCAGCAGTGAAACAGCCTCCTACGAGCAGTACTTC
TRBV2	TRBJ1-5	-	-	CASSERVINQPQHF	TGTGCCAGCAGTGAGAGGGTGATTAATCAGCCCCAGCATTTT
TRBV5-1	TRBJ2-7	-	-	CASSTTGSPYEQYF	TGCGCCAGCAGCACAACAGGGTCTCCATACGAGCAGTACTTC